Listed here is a single TCR beta chain. Its antigen is unknown. This sample was included in a study of response to subunit inactivated influenza vaccine. Broader study findings: Authors suggested that a seasonal influenza vaccination recruits few new T cells each time.

TCRdb re-analysed the RT-PCR reads in MiXCR, keeping a single row per CDR3 protein. Here the sample spans fewer than 600,000 distinct CDR3 sequences, 6.5% to 8% being singletons. Between the trimmed V and J ends, which lost 3 bases and 3 bases, there was a span of 6 bases. This CDR3 has 12 amino acids. The germline V gene has CDR1 SNHLY and CDR2 FYNNEI. The source is a man aged 45 to 75 who received an inactivated influenza vaccine. Material: PBMCs from blood, obtained roughly 24 months after vaccination. This chain joins TRBV2 and TRBJ2-7, with D unresolved. The CDR3, as DNA: TGTGCCAGCAGTGAGGCTTTCTACGAGCAGTACTTC. Its translation is CASSEAFYEQYF. The full variable domain, in which reference TRBV2 and TRBJ2-7 provide the parts outside the CDR3, is EPEVTQTPSHQVTQMGQEVILRCVPISNHLYFYWYRQILGQKVEFLVSFYNNEISEKSEIFDDQFSVERPDGSNFTLKIRSTKLEDSAMYFCASSEAFYEQYFGPGTRLTVT.